This is a list of T cell receptor beta chains from one sample in a study of vaccination effects on CD4 cells after COVID-19. Their cognate antigens are unknown. Only in-frame clones appear in the TCRdb table, and some are missing; sequencing was by immunoSEQ multiplex PCR. Of tens of thousands of clones listed, 60% to 80% were seen once; the top ten hold approximately 2.8%. Sample: CD4+ T cells from PBMCs cultured with HCoV-NL63 spike peptides, taken before COVID-19 vaccination. These receptors originate from a human donor who received a COVID-19 vaccine. CDR3s include the opening cysteine and the closing phenylalanine or tryptophan. D genes are given only for firm matches. Size tells how often a clone was seen (once, few, many) or the class of an expanded clone, and some rows leave it out.

clone_size	v_call	d_call	j_call	cdr3_nt	cdr3_aa
NA	TRBV5-6	TRBD1	TRBJ1-2	TGTGCCAGCAGCTTCGGGACAGGATACTACTTTAACTATGGCTACACCTTC	CASSFGTGYYFNYGYTF
NA	TRBV24-1	NA	TRBJ2-5	TGTGCCACCAGCCTAGGGGGTACCCAAGAGACCCAGTACTTC	CATSLGGTQETQYF
NA	TRBV5-6	NA	TRBJ1-6	TGTGCCAGCAGACTGCAGGGCGGCGGGAATTCACCCCTCCACTTT	CASRLQGGGNSPLHF
few	TRBV19	NA	TRBJ1-5	TGTGCCAGTAGTATAACTTACCAAAGCTTCAATCAGCCCCAGCATTTT	CASSITYQSFNQPQHF
once	TRBV27	NA	TRBJ2-3	TGTGCCAGCAGTTTGAGCGCAGATACGCAGTATTTT	CASSLSADTQYF
NA	TRBV4-2	NA	TRBJ2-1	TGTGCCAGCAGCCAGGGGGGAGAGCAGTTCTTC	CASSQGGEQFF
NA	TRBV5-8	TRBD2	TRBJ2-2	TGTGCCAGCAATCCGGGGGGGCAGCCTTCCACCGGGGAGCTGTTTTTT	CASNPGGQPSTGELFF
NA	TRBV27	TRBD1	TRBJ1-1	TGTGCCAGCAACCATTTCGGGGGACAGGGGAACACTGAAGCTTTCTTT	CASNHFGGQGNTEAFF
NA	TRBV5-1	NA	TRBJ2-1	TGCGCCAGCACCTCGGGGGTTGCAAGTTGGTTCTTC	CASTSGVASWFF
NA	TRBV5-1	NA	TRBJ2-2	TGCGCCAGCAGGGACACCGGGAGCCCGAACACCGGGGAGCTGTTTTTT	CASRDTGSPNTGELFF
NA	TRBV29-1	NA	TRBJ1-4	TGCAGCGGAGGACAAGGTCCTAATGAAAAACTGTTTTTT	CSGGQGPNEKLFF
NA	TRBV6-2/TRBV6-3	TRBD1	TRBJ2-5	TGTGCCAGCAGTCGGACAGGACAAGAGACCCAGTACTTC	CASSRTGQETQYF
NA	TRBV12-3/TRBV12-4	NA	TRBJ2-5	TGTGCCAGCAGTTTAAGACAGTCAGAGACCCAGTACTTC	CASSLRQSETQYF
NA	TRBV6-4	NA	TRBJ1-5	TGTGCCAGCAGTGACTCGACGTCCCGACAGCCCCAGCATTTT	CASSDSTSRQPQHF
NA	TRBV18	TRBD1	TRBJ2-1	TGTGCCAGCTCACGCGCCGGGACAGGGTACTACAATGAGCAGTTCTTC	CASSRAGTGYYNEQFF
NA	TRBV2	NA	TRBJ1-2	TGTGCCAGCAGACAGGGCGACTATGGCTACACCTTC	CASRQGDYGYTF
NA	TRBV5-1	TRBD1	TRBJ2-2	TGCGCCAGCAGCTTGGGACAGGGGGCGTACACCGGGGAGCTGTTTTTT	CASSLGQGAYTGELFF
NA	TRBV24-1	TRBD1	TRBJ2-2	TGTGCCACCCGGGACAGGGATCCAGGAAACACCGGGGAGCTGTTTTTT	CATRDRDPGNTGELFF
NA	TRBV24-1	NA	TRBJ2-3	TGTGCCACCAGTGAAGCTAGCCTCGCTGGGACAGATACGCAGTATTTT	CATSEASLAGTDTQYF
few	TRBV13	TRBD1	TRBJ2-2	TGTGCCAGCTGCATGGGACAGGGATACGGGGAGCTGTTTTTT	CASCMGQGYGELFF
NA	TRBV7-3	NA	TRBJ1-6	TGTGCCAGCAGTGCCCAGGGTTCGAATTCACCCCTCCACTTT	CASSAQGSNSPLHF
NA	TRBV5-8	NA	TRBJ1-1	TGTGCCAGCAGTTACAGGTACGAAGCTTTCTTT	CASSYRYEAFF
few	TRBV5-1	NA	TRBJ2-1	TGCGCCAGCAGCTTGCAGGCCGGGAGCAGCAATGAGCAGTTCTTC	CASSLQAGSSNEQFF
NA	TRBV19	TRBD1	TRBJ1-1	TGTGCCAGTAGTATCGAACCGGGACAGGCCGGATCCACTGAAGCTTTCTTT	CASSIEPGQAGSTEAFF
NA	TRBV18	TRBD1	TRBJ1-4	TGTGCCAGCTCACCATCACCAGGGGGCGAAAAACTGTTTTTT	CASSPSPGGEKLFF
NA	TRBV25-1	TRBD1	TRBJ1-2	TGTGCCAGCAGTGACCAGGTCGACAGGGGGCGCGGGAACTATGGCTACACCTTC	CASSDQVDRGRGNYGYTF
NA	TRBV5-3	NA	TRBJ2-3	TGTGCCAGAAGCTATCTTGACTGGGGGGCTGGCACAGATACGCAGTATTTT	CARSYLDWGAGTDTQYF
NA	TRBV5-1	NA	TRBJ1-4	TGCGCCAGCAGCTTGGATGACGGGCAAGAAAAACTGTTTTTT	CASSLDDGQEKLFF
few	TRBV9	NA	TRBJ2-3	TGTGCCAGCAGCGAGGGGCTATTTTGGGGGACAGATACGCAGTATTTT	CASSEGLFWGTDTQYF
NA	TRBV5-1	NA	TRBJ2-1	TGCGCCAGCAGCTTGGCCTCTTCAGGGAGCTACAATGAGCAGTTCTTC	CASSLASSGSYNEQFF
NA	TRBV6-6	NA	TRBJ1-6	TGTGCCAGCAGCCCCGGTACCGGGGGATCACCCCTCCACTTT	CASSPGTGGSPLHF
NA	TRBV7-2	NA	TRBJ2-3	TGTGCCAGCAGCTTAGACTTCAACGAGGATACGCAGTATTTT	CASSLDFNEDTQYF
medium-sized	TRBV7-2	NA	TRBJ2-1	TGTGCCAGCAGCCCGTATATAACCAATGAGCAGTTCTTC	CASSPYITNEQFF
NA	TRBV7-2	TRBD1	TRBJ1-3	TGTGCCAGCAGGGGAACAGGGGGTATTGGAAACACCATATATTTT	CASRGTGGIGNTIYF
NA	TRBV3-1/TRBV3-2	TRBD2	TRBJ2-5	TGTGCCAGCAGCCAAAGCTCTAGCGGGGAGACCCAGTACTTC	CASSQSSSGETQYF
NA	TRBV2	TRBD1	TRBJ2-5	TGTGCCAGCAGTGAAGCTCGACAGGGTGTGACCCAGTACTTC	CASSEARQGVTQYF
NA	TRBV5-1	NA	TRBJ2-3	TGCGCCAGCAGCTGGGACACTGGGGGCACAGATACGCAGTATTTT	CASSWDTGGTDTQYF
NA	TRBV30	TRBD1	TRBJ1-6	TGTGCCTGGCGGGACAGGGGGAATTCACCCCTCCACTTT	CAWRDRGNSPLHF
NA	TRBV6-5	TRBD1	TRBJ2-1	TGTGCCAGCAGCCTCATAGGGACAGGGGGGAATGAGCAGTTCTTC	CASSLIGTGGNEQFF
NA	TRBV5-8	TRBD2	TRBJ2-1	TGTGCCCGCCCTCCGGGACTAGCGGGGGGCCTGAGCTCCTACAATGAGCAGTTCTTC	CARPPGLAGGLSSYNEQFF
NA	TRBV9	NA	TRBJ1-1	TGTGCCAGCAGCCCCGTTCTTGGCCGACTGAACACTGAAGCTTTCTTT	CASSPVLGRLNTEAFF
few	TRBV10-3	NA	TRBJ1-5	TGTGCCACCAAAGGATCAGGGTTGAGCAATCAGCCCCAGCATTTT	CATKGSGLSNQPQHF
NA	TRBV5-1	NA	TRBJ2-3	TGCGCCAGCAGCTTGTATGGGGATACTAGCACAGATACGCAGTATTTT	CASSLYGDTSTDTQYF